The 32 T cell receptor beta chains given below trace back to one sample, sequenced in a study of T cells in Graves' hyperthyroidism and ophthalmopathy. Amplified regions were TCR beta CDR3 sequences from RNA transcripts. Using the HTBI primer set, a first-round RT-PCR was run on the TCR CDR3. TCRdb used MiXCR to reprocess the multiplex PCR reads, holding one entry per CDR3 protein. The sample contains hundreds of thousands of distinct CDR3 sequences, about 15% of which appear only once. Source material: blood. These receptor sequences come from a man aged 18 to 30 with Graves' ophthalmopathy.

This clonotype was detected many times. V is TRBV28 and J is TRBJ1-2; the D gene is possibly TRBD1 (6 bases). The V gene's germline CDR1 is MDHEN and CDR2 SYDVKM. The CDR3 extends over 14 amino acids. V was clipped by 3 bases and J by 0 bases, with 8 bases between them. DNA for the CDR3: TGTGCCAGCAGTTTTCCAGGGGCTAACTATGGCTACACCTTC. Translation gives CASSFPGANYGYTF.

This clonotype was seen a few times. The rearrangement joins TRBV12-3 or TRBV12-4 to TRBJ1-2; 9 bases agree with TRBD1. There are 13 residues in the CDR3. With V trimmed by 7 bases and J by 10 bases, 10 bases remained unmatched. The CDR3 region is CASIPTGGGVYTF. In nucleotides, the CDR3 is TGTGCCAGCATACCGACAGGGGGGGGGGTCTACACCTTC.

This clonotype was recorded many times. The J gene is TRBJ1-2, the V gene TRBV7-2; D is perhaps TRBD1 (5 bases). This CDR3 contains 16 residues. Trimming left V 0 bases short and J 7 bases short, with 18 bases between. CDR1 is SGHTA and CDR2 is FQGNSA in the germline V gene. The CDR3 loop is CASSLAPRVEGRGYTF. The CDR3 DNA sequence: TGTGCCAGCAGCTTAGCGCCCCGCGTCGAGGGACGTGGCTACACCTTC.

The chain employs TRBV7-3 and TRBJ2-2, with D unresolved. Trimming removed 5 bases at V and 7 bases at J, with 14 bases between. This CDR3 is 14 amino acids long. In germline, CDR1 is SGHTA, CDR2 FQGTGA. CDR3 in DNA: TGTGCCAGCAGCCTATGGCTGAGTGGCGGGGAGCTGTTTTTT. Amino acids: CASSLWLSGGELFF.

This clonotype has at least ten counts. V usage is TRBV7-3 and J usage is TRBJ1-1; the D is unclear. V dropped 1 base and J dropped 1 base, with 10 bases sitting between them. The CDR3 covers 15 residues. Germline CDR1 is SGHTA and CDR2 is FQGTGA. The CDR3 here is CASSLSSTENTEAFF. The CDR3 DNA is TGTGCCAGCAGCTTAAGCTCTACAGAGAACACTGAAGCTTTCTTT.

This clonotype was seen only a few times. This chain connects TRBV19 to TRBJ1-1, with D hard to call. This CDR3 spans 14 amino acids. V dropped 3 bases and J dropped 4 bases, with 12 bases sitting between them. Germline V lookup: CDR1 LNHDA, CDR2 SQIVND (reference sequence). CDR3 amino acids: CASSISGSGTEAFF. CDR3 sequence (DNA): TGTGCCAGTAGTATTTCGGGTAGTGGCACTGAAGCTTTCTTT.

This clonotype has a handful of counts. V gene TRBV19 combines with J gene TRBJ2-3; 8 nucleotides match TRBD1. Germline CDR1 and CDR2: LNHDA and SQIVND (reference sequence). Losses at the gene ends were 3 bases for V and 5 bases for J; bases not matched to a gene: 10. The CDR3 totals 16 residues. The CDR3 spells CASSIIQGAGVDTQYF. As DNA, the CDR3 is TGTGCCAGTAGTATTATCCAGGGGGCAGGAGTAGATACGCAGTATTTT.

This clonotype was seen repeatedly, ten times or more. This chain links TRBV20-1 with TRBJ2-7, with 9 bases identical to TRBD2. Per the germline V gene, CDR1 is DFQATT and CDR2 is SNEGSKA (reference sequence). The CDR3 has 13 amino acids. The junction had 7 bases not matched to a gene; V was cut back by 6 bases and J by 4 bases. The CDR3 protein is CSAPNLAGYEQYF. The CDR3 nucleotides are TGCAGTGCCCCCAATCTAGCGGGGTACGAGCAGTACTTC.

This clonotype appeared many times. V and J are TRBV9 and TRBJ1-1, with D perhaps matching TRBD1 (5 bases). The germline gives CDR1 SGDLS, CDR2 YYNGEE. The V end lost 4 bases, the J end lost 0 bases, and 10 bases lay between the germline ends. CDR3 length: 14 amino acids. DNA for the CDR3: TGTGCCAGCAGCCCACAGGAGATGAACACTGAAGCTTTCTTT. This gives the protein CASSPQEMNTEAFF. The whole variable domain, filled in from reference TRBV9 and TRBJ1-1, reads DSGVTQTPKHLITATGQRVTLRCSPRSGDLSVYWYQQSLDQGLQFLIQYYNGEERAKGNILERFSAQQFPDLHSELNLSSLELGDSALYFCASSPQEMNTEAFFGQGTRLTVV.

Of note for this clonotype: This may be a read error: a much more frequent sequence differs by one nucleotide. V gene TRBV30 combines with J gene TRBJ1-5; perhaps TRBD1 as D (5 bases). Germline CDR1 reads GTSNPN; CDR2 reads SVGIG (reference sequence). The CDR3 consists of 15 residues. CDR3 sequence (DNA): TGTGACTGGGACCCCGGGGGATATAGCAATCAGCCCCAGCATTTT. Protein product: CDWDPGGYSNQPQHF.

In this sample, this clonotype turned up many times. The gene calls are TRBV7-3 and TRBJ1-5, with 9 bases fitting TRBD1. After removal of 4 bases from V and 7 bases from J, the junction contained 8 bases not matched to a gene. The germline V gene encodes CDR1 SGHTA and CDR2 FQGTGA. The CDR3 sequence is 15 residues long. CDR3 residues: CASSSYRGLWQPQHF. CDR3 DNA sequence: TGTGCCAGCAGCTCGTACAGGGGGCTATGGCAGCCCCAGCATTTT.

There are many counts of this clonotype. This chain joins TRBV27 and TRBJ2-1; no definite D call. The CDR3 runs 11 residues. Germline V CDR1 and CDR2: MNHEY, SMNVEV (reference sequence). The V gene lost 5 bases and the J gene lost 5 bases, with 4 bases spanning the gap. CDR3 sequence (DNA): TGTGCCAGCAGTCAGCACAATGAGCAGTTCTTC. Its protein is CASSQHNEQFF.

This clonotype was recorded many times. The chain links TRBV13 to TRBJ1-4, with 7 nucleotides matching TRBD1. This CDR3 comprises 15 residues. CDR1 is PRHDT and CDR2 is FYEKMQ in the germline V gene (reference sequence). The J segment lost 3 bases and the V segment lost 5 bases, leaving 6 bases of the junction unmatched. Written as DNA, the CDR3 is TGTGCCAGCAGCGCAAGGGGGCCGTCTAATGAAAAACTGTTTTTT. Translating it yields CASSARGPSNEKLFF.

The sample holds many counts of this clonotype. The rearrangement uses TRBV20-1 and TRBJ2-1, with a possible D match to TRBD2 (5 bases). Germline CDR1 reads DFQATT; CDR2 reads SNEGSKA (reference sequence). This CDR3 is 14 amino acids long. The V and J ends lost 5 bases and 4 bases respectively, with 15 bases between them. CDR3 in amino acids: CSARGERNYNEQFF. The CDR3 DNA follows: TGCAGTGCTCGCGGCGAGCGGAATTACAATGAGCAGTTCTTC.

In regard to this clonotype: One base away lies a much larger clone, so this may be a sequencing read error. The chain combines TRBV7-2 with TRBJ1-2, with a tentative D call TRBD1 (6 bases). CDR3 length: 15 amino acids. From germline, CDR1 is SGHTA and CDR2 FQGNSA. This CDR3 reads CASTPGQTGDYGHTF. The CDR3 DNA reads as TGTGCCAGCACACCCGGACAGACGGGGGACTATGGCCACACCTTC.

This clonotype was observed many times. The genes are TRBV2 and TRBJ1-5, with no clear D. This CDR3 comprises 16 residues. The germline gives CDR1 SNHLY, CDR2 FYNNEI. V lost 3 bases and J 0 bases, leaving 12 bases between the germline ends. Here the CDR3 DNA reads TGTGCCAGCAGTGAGGAAGGCCCATATAGCAATCAGCCCCAGCATTTT. This encodes CASSEEGPYSNQPQHF.

This clonotype was counted at least ten times. The V gene is TRBV6-2 or TRBV6-3, the J gene TRBJ2-1; D is perhaps TRBD1 (5 bases). The CDR3 is made up of 12 amino acids. The V gene's germline CDR1 is MNHEY and CDR2 SVGEGT. Trimming removed 6 bases from V and 5 bases from J, with 8 bases in between. Here the CDR3 DNA reads TGTGCCAGCAGGGACATACACAATGAGCAGTTCTTC. Amino acids: CASRDIHNEQFF.

Ten or more counts support this clonotype. The chain is built from TRBV7-3 and TRBJ2-3, with D possibly matching TRBD1 (6 bases). The CDR3 contains 13 residues. With 5 bases removed from V and 4 bases from J, the gap between germline ends came to 10 bases. Germline V gives CDR1 SGHTA, CDR2 FQGTGA. The CDR3 DNA is TGTGCCAGCAGCCAAAGACAGGCAGATACGCAGTATTTT. Translated: CASSQRQADTQYF.

The sample holds many counts of this clonotype. The J gene is TRBJ1-6, the V gene TRBV11-2; possibly TRBD1 for D (6 bases). V was shortened by 2 bases and J by 10 bases, with 15 bases between the two germline ends. Germline assignment: CDR1 SGHAT and CDR2 FQNNGV. The CDR3 runs 15 residues. CDR3 sequence (DNA): TGTGCCAGCAGCTTATCGGGGGGCAGGGACTCACCCCTCCACTTT. Translating it yields CASSLSGGRDSPLHF.

At least ten counts were recorded for this clonotype. The chain is built from TRBV20-1 and TRBJ2-5, with unresolved D. Trimming shortened V by 6 bases and J by 8 bases, and 19 bases separated the two germline ends. Germline-derived CDR1 and CDR2 are DFQATT and SNEGSKA (reference sequence). The CDR3 is 13 residues long. As DNA, the CDR3 is TGCAGTGCACCGACGGCCGGCAAGGAAACCCAGTACTTC. Its translation: CSAPTAGKETQYF.

J is TRBJ2-2 and V is TRBV7-9, with D possibly matching TRBD2 (5 bases). V shed 3 bases and J shed 3 bases, with 11 bases lying between them. The V gene's germline CDR1 is SEHNR and CDR2 FQNEAQ (reference sequence). The CDR3 is 15 residues long. As DNA, the CDR3 is TGTGCCAGCAGCTTGATGACTATTCACACCGGGGAGCTGTTTTTT. Protein: CASSLMTIHTGELFF. The entire variable domain, with the rest obtained from reference TRBV7-9 and TRBJ2-2, is as follows: DTGVSQNPRHKITKRGQNVTFRCDPISEHNRLYWYRQTLGQGPEFLTYFQNEAQLEKSRLLSDRFSAERPKGSFSTLEIQRTEQGDSAMYLCASSLMTIHTGELFFGEGSRLTVL.

This clonotype has a count of ten or more. CDR3 protein: CASSLVPSGRSTDTQYF. Here the CDR3 DNA reads TGCGCCAGCAGCTTAGTACCTAGCGGGAGGAGCACAGATACGCAGTATTTT. The chain is built from TRBV5-1 and TRBJ2-3; TRBD2 agrees at 11 bases. The CDR3 loop spans 17 amino acids. V lost 2 bases, J lost 0 bases, and 5 bases stayed unmatched. CDR1 and CDR2 (germline): SGHRS, YFSETQ.

At least ten counts were recorded for this clonotype. The rearrangement links TRBV5-1 to TRBJ1-2, with 7 bases aligning to TRBD1. CDR3 length: 14 amino acids. Per germline, CDR1 SGHRS and CDR2 YFSETQ. V gave up 4 bases and J gave up 3 bases; unmatched junction bases: 6. The CDR3 nucleotides are TGCGCCAGCAGCCTGGGGACAGACGACTATGGCTACACCTTC. It is translated as CASSLGTDDYGYTF.

This clonotype has a count of ten or more. The rearrangement joins TRBV6-1 to TRBJ2-7; D may be TRBD2 (6 bases). There are 15 residues in the CDR3. V dropped 7 bases and J dropped 2 bases, with 18 bases sitting between them. The germline gives CDR1 MNHNS, CDR2 SASEGT. The CDR3 sequence is CASKGASSGPYEQYF. The CDR3 DNA reads as TGTGCCAGCAAAGGGGCGAGTAGCGGACCCTACGAGCAGTACTTC.

This clonotype was seen repeatedly, ten times or more. The chain carries TRBV2 and TRBJ2-1; 8 bases are shared with TRBD2. Losses at the gene ends were 8 bases for V and 6 bases for J; bases not matched to a gene: 18. The CDR3 loop spans 17 amino acids. The germline V gene encodes CDR1 SNHLY and CDR2 FYNNEI. CDR3 residues: CASLTYSIAGISNEQFF. The DNA for the CDR3 is TGTGCCAGCCTAACATACTCCATAGCGGGGATATCCAATGAGCAGTTCTTC.

This clonotype was observed many times. This chain links TRBV5-1 with TRBJ2-1; 8 bases line up with TRBD1. CDR1 is SGHRS, CDR2 YFSETQ, per germline. The CDR3 runs 14 residues. The V gene end was trimmed by 0 bases and the J gene end by 7 bases; junction bases not matched to a gene: 3. DNA for the CDR3: TGCGCCAGCAGCTTGGGGACAGGGCGAAATGAGCAGTTCTTC. This codes for CASSLGTGRNEQFF.

This clonotype has a handful of counts. V is TRBV7-9 and J is TRBJ2-3; a possible D gene is TRBD1 (5 bases). The V gene lost 5 bases and the J gene lost 3 bases, with 15 bases spanning the gap. Germline values: CDR1 SEHNR, CDR2 FQNEAQ (reference sequence). CDR3 length: 15 amino acids. This CDR3 is CASSQGADVTDTQYF. Here the CDR3 DNA reads TGTGCCAGCAGCCAAGGGGCGGATGTAACAGATACGCAGTATTTT.

The table lists this clonotype with many counts. V and J are TRBV6-1 and TRBJ1-2; unclear D gene. Trimming stripped 5 bases from V and 4 bases from J, with 20 bases between. In germline, CDR1 is MNHNS, CDR2 SASEGT. The CDR3 is 16 amino acids. The CDR3 DNA sequence: TGTGCCAGCAGTTCCACAGAGGATTCACTTTCCTATGGCTACACCTTC. Translating it yields CASSSTEDSLSYGYTF.

Only a few counts were recorded for this clonotype. An end of the junction does not agree with germline; a read error may underlie this. The rearrangement joins TRBV12-3 or TRBV12-4 to TRBJ2-7, with D perhaps matching TRBD2 (5 bases). The CDR3 sequence is 11 residues long. CDR3 residues: CASSEGGERYF. The CDR3 region has the DNA TGTGCCAGCAGCGAAGGTGGGGAGCGGTACTTC.

This clonotype appeared many times. The chain has TRBV2 and TRBJ2-2, with a possible D match to TRBD2 (6 bases). V was cut by 4 bases and J by 4 bases, with 13 bases left in between. The CDR3 sequence is 15 residues long. Germline-derived CDR1 and CDR2 are SNHLY and FYNNEI. The CDR3 coding sequence is TGTGCCAGCAGTGCCCAGGGACTGAGCACCGGGGAGCTGTTTTTT. Residues: CASSAQGLSTGELFF. The full variable domain, rest sourced from reference TRBV2 and TRBJ2-2, is EPEVTQTPSHQVTQMGQEVILRCVPISNHLYFYWYRQILGQKVEFLVSFYNNEISEKSEIFDDQFSVERPDGSNFTLKIRSTKLEDSAMYFCASSAQGLSTGELFFGEGSRLTVL.

This clonotype was detected many times. This chain joins TRBV28 and TRBJ2-3, with a weak D call TRBD2 (5 bases). V was clipped by 5 bases and J by 1 base, with 10 bases between them. CDR3 length: 14 amino acids. The germline gives CDR1 MDHEN, CDR2 SYDVKM. The CDR3 is CASSPGERTDTQYF. CDR3 coding DNA: TGTGCCAGCAGTCCTGGGGAGCGCACAGATACGCAGTATTTT.

A word on this clonotype: This may come from a read error, since a much larger clone is one base off. This chain joins TRBV2 and TRBJ1-3, with 7 bases lining up with TRBD1. Germline values: CDR1 SNHLY, CDR2 FYNNEI. This CDR3 region has 15 residues. In nucleotides, the CDR3 is TGTACCAGCAGACGACAGGGAGAACCTGGAAACACCATATATTTT. This encodes CTSRRQGEPGNTIYF.